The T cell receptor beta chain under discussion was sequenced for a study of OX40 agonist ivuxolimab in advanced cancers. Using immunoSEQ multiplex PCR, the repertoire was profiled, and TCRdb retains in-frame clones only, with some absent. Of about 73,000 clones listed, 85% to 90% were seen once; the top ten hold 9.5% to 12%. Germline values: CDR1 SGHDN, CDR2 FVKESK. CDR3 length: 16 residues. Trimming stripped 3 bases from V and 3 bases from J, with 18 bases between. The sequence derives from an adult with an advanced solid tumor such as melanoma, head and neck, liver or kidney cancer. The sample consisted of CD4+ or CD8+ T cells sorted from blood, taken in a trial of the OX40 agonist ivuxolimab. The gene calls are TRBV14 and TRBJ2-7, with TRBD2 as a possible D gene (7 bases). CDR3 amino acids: CASSHSWEGDFYEQYF. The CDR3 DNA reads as TGTGCCAGCAGCCACTCGTGGGAGGGGGACTTCTACGAGCAGTACTTC. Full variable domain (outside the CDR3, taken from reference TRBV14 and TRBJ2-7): EAGVTQFPSHSVIEKGQTVTLRCDPISGHDNLYWYRRVMGKEIKFLLHFVKESKQDESGMPNNRFLAERTGGTYSTLKVQPAELEDSGVYFCASSHSWEGDFYEQYFGPGTRLTVT.